Given below is one T cell receptor beta chain in context. These data are taken from a study of blood T cell repertoires in COVID-19. Study overall: PBMCs, B-cell-depleted T cells, or T cells were the source of the cDNA or gDNA that made up the material.

Measured with immunoSEQ multiplex PCR; TCRdb has only the in-frame clones, and not every one. The sample holds approximately 500,000 clones; more than 75% are singletons and the top ten take approximately 1.8%. Categorization into cohorts depended on clinical history that participants reported. All recovered Cohort 3 donors got two negative PCRs, got clearance, or saw symptom resolution. V shed 0 bases and J 4 bases; nucleotides not matched to a gene: 5. The CDR3 runs 15 residues. The germline gives CDR1 LGHNT, CDR2 FRNRAP. Sequenced: PBMCs or T cells enriched from blood (not recorded which). The clonotype originates from a woman in her thirties or forties who had recovered from COVID-19. The rearrangement uses TRBV12-5 and TRBJ1-2; 7 bases fit TRBD1. This CDR3 reads CASGLVGGQTYGYTF. The CDR3 DNA sequence: TGTGCTAGTGGTTTGGTCGGGGGACAGACCTATGGCTACACCTTC.